These 12 T cell receptor beta chains were sequenced from one sample in a study of response to subunit inactivated influenza vaccine. Via MiXCR, TCRdb re-called the RT-PCR reads, giving one row per CDR3 protein. The table has some 640,000 distinct CDR3 sequences, approximately 13% seen once. The sample in question was PBMCs from blood, obtained 14 to 15 days before vaccination. The receptors were gathered from a man over 45 who received an inactivated influenza vaccine.

In its sample, this clonotype was seen many times. The chain couples TRBV4-1 to TRBJ1-4; D gene ambiguous. V was trimmed by 0 bases and J by 4 bases, leaving 0 bases between them. In germline, CDR1 is MGHRA, CDR2 YSYEKL. The CDR3 is 12 residues long. The chain's CDR3 is CASSQDNEKLFF. CDR3 sequence (DNA): TGCGCCAGCAGCCAAGATAATGAAAAACTGTTTTTT.

The chain uses TRBV5-1 and TRBJ1-4; 8 bases agree with TRBD1. Germline V gene sequence: CDR1 SGHRS, CDR2 YFSETQ. There are 13 residues in the CDR3. Losses at the gene ends were 4 bases for V and 5 bases for J; bases not matched to a gene: 1. The CDR3 DNA is TGCGCCAGCAGCAGGGACAGGAATGAAAAACTGTTTTTT. Its translation is CASSRDRNEKLFF. The full variable domain, rest sourced from reference TRBV5-1 and TRBJ1-4, is KAGVTQTPRYLIKTRGQQVTLSCSPISGHRSVSWYQQTPGQGLQFLFEYFSETQRNKGNFPGRFSGRQFSNSRSEMNVSTLELGDSALYLCASSRDRNEKLFFGSGTQLSVL.

The rearrangement uses TRBV19 and TRBJ2-3; D could derive from TRBD1 or TRBD2 (5 bases each). Germline-derived CDR1 and CDR2 are LNHDA and SQIVND (reference sequence). The CDR3 consists of 17 residues. Trimming took 2 bases from V and 0 from J, leaving 15 bases between them. This CDR3 is CASSISGTAISTDTQYF. DNA of the CDR3: TGTGCCAGTAGTATATCGGGGACGGCTATTAGCACAGATACGCAGTATTTT.

V usage is TRBV7-2 and J usage is TRBJ2-1, with D uncertain. The V and J ends lost 3 bases and 7 bases respectively, with 13 bases between them. This CDR3 is built from 14 residues. Germline CDR1 and CDR2: SGHTA and FQGNSA. Here the CDR3 reads CASSFRLTGNEQFF. CDR3 nucleotides: TGTGCCAGCAGCTTTAGGCTTACTGGAAATGAGCAGTTCTTC.

The chain is built from TRBV7-2 and TRBJ2-2, with D hard to call. Germline V lookup: CDR1 SGHTA, CDR2 FQGNSA. V was cut by 0 bases and J by 6 bases, with 5 bases left in between. CDR3 length: 13 residues. The CDR3 bases are TGTGCCAGCAGCTTAGCTTTTTCCGGGGAGCTGTTTTTT. Translation: CASSLAFSGELFF.

The J gene is TRBJ2-3, the V gene TRBV9; D is unresolved. The CDR3 extends over 15 amino acids. Trimming took 4 bases from V and 0 from J, leaving 12 bases between them. Per the germline V gene, CDR1 is SGDLS and CDR2 is YYNGEE. CDR3 DNA: TGTGCCAGCAGCCCTAGTAGGGCCAGCACAGATACGCAGTATTTT. As protein: CASSPSRASTDTQYF.

CDR3 coding DNA: TGTGCCAGCAGTGAAACGGCAGGGGATCCTGAGCAGTTCTTC. Amino acid sequence: CASSETAGDPEQFF. This chain uses TRBV2 with TRBJ2-1; maybe TRBD1 (6 bases). The CDR3 consists of 14 residues. The germline CDR1 and CDR2 sequences are SNHLY and FYNNEI. V was trimmed by 2 bases and J by 9 bases, leaving 14 bases between them. Filled out from reference TRBV2 and TRBJ2-1, the complete variable domain reads EPEVTQTPSHQVTQMGQEVILRCVPISNHLYFYWYRQILGQKVEFLVSFYNNEISEKSEIFDDQFSVERPDGSNFTLKIRSTKLEDSAMYFCASSETAGDPEQFFGPGTRLTVL.

As for this clonotype: A much larger clone is a single base away; this may be a read error. Because the CDR3 is missing its conserved closing phenylalanine or tryptophan, this is likely a read error. The chain uses TRBV4-3 and TRBJ1-2; TRBD1 matches 8 bases. The CDR3 runs to 14 residues. The junction had 2 bases not matched to a gene; V was cut back by 3 bases and J by 2 bases. Germline CDR1 reads LGHNA; CDR2 reads YSLEER. As DNA, the CDR3 is TGCGCCAGCAGCCACTCAGGGGGCAACTATGGCTACACCCTC. Encoded protein: CASSHSGGNYGYTL.

Many counts were recorded for this clonotype. This sequence joins TRBV5-1 and TRBJ2-1, with D tentatively TRBD1 or TRBD2 (6 bases each). Germline V gene data show CDR1 as SGHRS and CDR2 as YFSETQ. The CDR3 runs 16 residues. V lost 5 bases and J lost 2, with 17 bases in between. Written as DNA, the CDR3 is TGCGCCAGCAGTAGCGGAGGGGGACATGCCTACAATGAGCAGTTCTTC. Translating it yields CASSSGGGHAYNEQFF.

This chain uses TRBV7-9 with TRBJ2-1; D unresolved. The V gene lost 7 bases and the J gene lost 9 bases, with 16 bases spanning the gap. Germline V lookup: CDR1 SEHNR, CDR2 FQNEAQ (reference sequence). This CDR3 spans 13 amino acids. The CDR3 reads CASTIRQNPEQFF. CDR3 sequence (DNA): TGTGCCAGCACCATTAGACAAAACCCTGAGCAGTTCTTC.

This clonotype turned up a few times. The chain employs TRBV5-1 and TRBJ2-2; possibly TRBD2 for D (5 bases). Germline lookup yields CDR1 SGHRS and CDR2 YFSETQ. Trimming took off 1 base at V and 4 bases at J, with 8 bases between the two ends. This CDR3 has 14 amino acids. The CDR3: CASSLKGGTGELFF. The CDR3 nucleotides read TGCGCCAGCAGCTTGAAAGGAGGCACCGGGGAGCTGTTTTTT.

In this sample, this clonotype turned up a few times. V is TRBV29-1 and J is TRBJ2-1; 9 bases agree with TRBD2. V was clipped by 6 bases and J by 3 bases; unmatched bases: 9. CDR1 and CDR2 from the germline V gene are SQVTM and ANQGSEA. The CDR3 is 15 amino acids. The CDR3 sequence is CSVATLAGFYNEQFF. DNA of the CDR3: TGCAGCGTCGCAACCCTAGCGGGATTCTACAATGAGCAGTTCTTC.